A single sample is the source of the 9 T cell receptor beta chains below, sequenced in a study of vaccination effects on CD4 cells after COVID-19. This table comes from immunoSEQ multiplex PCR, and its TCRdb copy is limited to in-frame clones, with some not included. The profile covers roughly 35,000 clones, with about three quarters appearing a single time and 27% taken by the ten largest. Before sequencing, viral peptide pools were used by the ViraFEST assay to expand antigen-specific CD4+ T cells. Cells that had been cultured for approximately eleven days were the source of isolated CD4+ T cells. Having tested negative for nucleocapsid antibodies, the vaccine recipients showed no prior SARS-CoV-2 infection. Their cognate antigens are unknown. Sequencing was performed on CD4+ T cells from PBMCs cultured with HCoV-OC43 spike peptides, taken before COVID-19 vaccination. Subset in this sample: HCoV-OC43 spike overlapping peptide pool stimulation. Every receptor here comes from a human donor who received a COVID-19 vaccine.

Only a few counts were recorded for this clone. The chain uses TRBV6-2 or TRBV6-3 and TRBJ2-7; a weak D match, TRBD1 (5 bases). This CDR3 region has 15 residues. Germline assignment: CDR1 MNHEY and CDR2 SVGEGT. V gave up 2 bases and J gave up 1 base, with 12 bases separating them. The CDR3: CASSYGADNSYEQYF. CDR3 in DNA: TGTGCCAGCAGTTACGGGGCGGACAATTCCTACGAGCAGTACTTC.

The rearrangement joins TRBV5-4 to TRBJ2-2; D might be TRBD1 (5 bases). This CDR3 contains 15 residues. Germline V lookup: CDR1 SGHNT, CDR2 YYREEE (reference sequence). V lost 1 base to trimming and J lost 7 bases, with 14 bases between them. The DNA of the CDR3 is TGTGCCAGCAGCTTGAGGGCAGGGCCCAGCGGGGAGCTGTTTTTT. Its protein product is CASSLRAGPSGELFF.

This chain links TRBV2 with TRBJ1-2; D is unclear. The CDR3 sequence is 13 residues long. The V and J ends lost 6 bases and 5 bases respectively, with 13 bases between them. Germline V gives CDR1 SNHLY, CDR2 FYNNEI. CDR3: CASSPNHVYGYTF. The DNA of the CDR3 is TGTGCCAGCAGCCCTAACCACGTATATGGCTACACCTTC.

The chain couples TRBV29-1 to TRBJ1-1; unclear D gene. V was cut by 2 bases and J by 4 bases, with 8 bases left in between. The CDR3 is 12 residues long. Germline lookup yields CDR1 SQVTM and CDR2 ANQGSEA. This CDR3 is CSVESPSTEAFF. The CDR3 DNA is TGCAGCGTTGAATCTCCGAGCACTGAAGCTTTCTTT.

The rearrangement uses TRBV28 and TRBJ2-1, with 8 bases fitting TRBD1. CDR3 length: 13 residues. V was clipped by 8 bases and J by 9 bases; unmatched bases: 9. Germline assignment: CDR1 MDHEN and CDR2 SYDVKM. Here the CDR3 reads CASSGGALGEQFF. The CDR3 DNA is TGTGCCAGCTCAGGGGGCGCGTTGGGTGAGCAGTTCTTC.

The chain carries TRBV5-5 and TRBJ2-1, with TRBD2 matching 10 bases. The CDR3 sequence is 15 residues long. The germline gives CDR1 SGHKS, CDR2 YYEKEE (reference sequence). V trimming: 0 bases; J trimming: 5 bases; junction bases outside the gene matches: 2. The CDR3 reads CASSLGLAGDNEQFF. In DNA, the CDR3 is TGTGCCAGCAGCTTGGGGCTAGCGGGGGACAATGAGCAGTTCTTC.

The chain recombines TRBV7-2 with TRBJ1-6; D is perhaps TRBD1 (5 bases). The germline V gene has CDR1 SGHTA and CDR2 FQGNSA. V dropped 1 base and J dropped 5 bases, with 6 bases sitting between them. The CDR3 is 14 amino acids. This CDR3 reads CASSLGTNNSPLHF. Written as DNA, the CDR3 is TGTGCCAGCAGCTTAGGGACAAATAATTCACCCCTCCACTTT.

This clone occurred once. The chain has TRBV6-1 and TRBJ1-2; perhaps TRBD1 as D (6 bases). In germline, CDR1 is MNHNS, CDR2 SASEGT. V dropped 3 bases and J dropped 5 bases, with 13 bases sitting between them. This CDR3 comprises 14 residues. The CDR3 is CASSELWGAYGYTF. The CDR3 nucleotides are TGTGCCAGCAGTGAGCTGTGGGGGGCTTATGGCTACACCTTC.

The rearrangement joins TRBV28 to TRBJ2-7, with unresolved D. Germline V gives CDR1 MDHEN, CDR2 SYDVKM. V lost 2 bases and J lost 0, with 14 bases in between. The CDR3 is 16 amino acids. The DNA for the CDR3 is TGTGCCAGCAGTTTACTCAGTGCAAGCTACTCCTACGAGCAGTACTTC. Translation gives CASSLLSASYSYEQYF.